This T cell receptor beta chain was identified in a study of shared clonotypes between healthy human individuals. TCRdb's copy holds only in-frame clones and misses some; the assay was immunoSEQ multiplex PCR. This table has 550,000 to 800,000 clones, under 80% appearing once. Study outcomes and limitations: In this cohort, only blood was sampled, and tissue repertoires likely differ. When compared with the clonotypes that were shared by all four sorted-subset donors, the non-shared clonotypes turned out to have lower generation probabilities.

The donors were adults (healthy and HIV-negative) with no recent acute infections or vaccinations. This clone is a singleton in its sample. Antigen: not known. The clonotype comes from a woman aged 25 to 39 in good health. Sequencing was performed on memory CD4+ T cells sorted from blood. Indicated subset: CD45RA-negative fraction.

CDR3 region: CAISGGTETQYF. CDR3 DNA: TGTGCCATCAGCGGGGGTACCGAGACCCAGTACTTC. This chain links TRBV10-3 with TRBJ2-5; the D gene is possibly TRBD2 (6 bases). Looked up from germline, CDR1 is ENHRY and CDR2 is SYGVKD. The CDR3 length is 12 residues. Trimming left V 6 bases short and J 5 bases short, with 10 bases between.